This T cell receptor beta chain was found in a study of T-cell reconstitution after alpha-beta-depleted transplantation in children. Unique molecular identifiers were incorporated into the prepared TCRbeta library. TCRdb reanalysed the PCR reads using MiXCR and keeps one entry per CDR3 protein. The repertoire holds some 520,000 distinct CDR3 sequences, with approximately 29% as singletons. Trimming shortened V by 4 bases and J by 6 bases, and 9 bases separated the two germline ends. The CDR3 contains 11 residues. Per germline, CDR1 SQVTM and CDR2 ANQGSEA. V and J are TRBV29-1 and TRBJ1-2; D gene ambiguous. Here the sequenced sample was PBMCs from the stem cell graft donor, taken from the stem cell graft. This clonotype was obtained from a human donor who donated a stem cell graft to a child with aplastic anemia. This CDR3 is CSVVKSDGYTF. In DNA, the CDR3 is TGCAGCGTTGTAAAGTCTGATGGCTACACCTTC. The full variable domain, with the rest looked up from reference TRBV29-1 and TRBJ1-2, is SAVISQKPSRDICQRGTSLTIQCQVDSQVTMMFWYRQQPGQSLTLIATANQGSEATYESGFVIDKFPISRPNLTFSTLTVSNMSPEDSSIYLCSVVKSDGYTFGSGTRLTVV.